This TCR beta chain was obtained from a study of CD8 T cells in Susac syndrome. In the study overall: Among the Susac syndrome patients who underwent sequencing, more than 5 had clinically active disease, while under 10 of them were in remission. Blood was drawn from Susac syndrome patients while they were therapy-naive, on corticosteroids, or on intravenous immunoglobulin alone.

Bulk CD8+ and CD4+ cells came from magnetic negative isolation; CD8+ TEMRA by FACS. This clonotype occurred once. The CDR3 spans 12 residues. The germline gives CDR1 SQVTM, CDR2 ANQGSEA. The ends were cut back, 4 bases at V and 1 base at J, with 7 bases in the middle. Random hexamers served to reverse transcribe roughly 0.45 to 1 ug RNA. Each CDR3 protein gets one entry after TCRdb re-called the immunoSEQ multiplex PCR reads with MiXCR. Of fewer than 95,000 distinct CDR3 sequences listed, about 96% are singletons. Material for sequencing was CD8+ T cells from PBMCs. The gene calls are TRBV29-1 and TRBJ1-2; no reliable D call. This clonotype originated in a human donor with Susac syndrome. In nucleotides, the CDR3 is TGCAGCGTTGTGGGAATTAACTATGGCTACACCTTC. It encodes CSVVGINYGYTF.